This TCR beta chain was captured by sequencing in a study of naive and memory T cell subsets. TCR cDNA received a 3' ligated oligonucleotide that carried a UMI. Germline CDR1 is GTSNPN and CDR2 is SVGIG (reference sequence). Trimming stripped 1 base from V and 9 bases from J, with 13 bases between. The CDR3 consists of 13 residues. The SP2 primer and nested alpha and beta constant region primers amplified ligated cDNA in four rounds. For blood and skin samples, reverse transcription used TCR alpha and beta constant primers. TCRdb itself ran the UMI-ligation and nested PCR reads through MiXCR, one entry per CDR3 protein. The data hold more than 20,000 distinct CDR3 sequences, with 4% to 6.5% observed a single time.

This receptor was taken from an adult in good health. The sequenced material came from blood. The V call is TRBV30, the J call TRBJ1-5, with no clear D. CDR3: CAWSEEGLGPQHF. In nucleotides, the CDR3 is TGTGCCTGGAGTGAGGAGGGTTTAGGGCCCCAGCATTTT. Complete variable domain (other parts from reference TRBV30 and TRBJ1-5): SQTIHQWPATLVQPVGSPLSLECTVEGTSNPNLYWYRQAAGRGLQLLFYSVGIGQISSEVPQNLSASRPQDRQFILSSKKLLLSDSGFYLCAWSEEGLGPQHFGDGTRLSIL.